The following is a T cell receptor beta chain sequence with its context. Its antigen is as yet unknown. The CDR3 sequence is 16 residues long. Germline values: CDR1 MDHEN, CDR2 SYDVKM. With 5 bases removed from V and 7 bases from J, the gap between germline ends came to 21 bases. Primers: 60 Vbeta forward and 13 Jbeta reverse. The repertoire was sequenced with immunoSEQ multiplex PCR; TCRdb's copy has only in-frame clones and lacks some. This sample has roughly 200,000 clones, with around 78% found just once. The entry originates in a study of cytomegalovirus exposure and HLA in healthy donors. Regarding the study as a whole: A later analysis found TCR association rates differed by HLA locus, highest for DRB1 and lowest for HLA-C. The study recorded around 160 TCR beta chains that were cytomegalovirus-associated.

The specimen was PBMCs. The clonotype was recovered from a woman aged 25 to 39 in good health and CMV-seropositive. The chain carries TRBV28 and TRBJ1-5; a possible D gene is TRBD1 (5 bases). CDR3 coding DNA: TGTGCCAGCAGTGGAGGGGCACTTGAGGTCGGGCAGCCCCAGCATTTT. It is translated as CASSGGALEVGQPQHF.